What follows are 11 T cell receptor beta chains derived from one specimen sequenced in a study of PD-L1 blockade in urothelial cancer. The assay was immunoSEQ multiplex PCR, and TCRdb's table has in-frame clones only and misses some. The profile shows around 50,000 clones, more than 80% of them singletons. The time point is: pretreatment peripheral blood. This sample comprised PBMCs, obtained around atezolizumab (anti-PD-L1) treatment. The source is a man aged 50 or older with urothelial cancer.

This clone showed up just once. J is TRBJ2-1 and V is TRBV27; 9 bases line up with TRBD2. Germline trimming cut 6 bases from V and 6 bases from J; bases unmatched to any gene: 9. The CDR3 is 15 amino acids. Germline CDR1 reads MNHEY; CDR2 reads SMNVEV (reference sequence). The CDR3 protein is CASRQSGRRVNEQFF. As DNA, the CDR3 is TGTGCCAGCAGGCAGAGCGGGAGGCGGGTCAATGAGCAGTTCTTC.

V usage is TRBV5-6 and J usage is TRBJ2-5; 7 bases agree with TRBD1. Germline-derived CDR1 and CDR2 are SGHDT and YYEEEE. This CDR3 is built from 16 residues. The trim removed 4 bases at V and 4 bases at J, leaving 13 bases unmatched. The CDR3 is CASSTRTGIRGETQYF. The CDR3, as DNA: TGTGCCAGCAGCACCAGGACAGGTATCCGGGGAGAGACCCAGTACTTC.

The chain is built from TRBV10-3 and TRBJ2-7; tentative D call: TRBD1 (6 bases). This CDR3 contains 14 residues. Trimming took 10 bases from V and 1 from J, leaving 17 bases between them. Germline-derived CDR1 and CDR2 are ENHRY and SYGVKD. The CDR3 region is CASLAQGFSYEQYF. DNA for the CDR3: TGTGCCAGCCTGGCTCAGGGGTTTTCCTACGAGCAGTACTTC.

The chain joins TRBV7-2 to TRBJ2-7, with TRBD1 matching over 9 bases. The germline V gene encodes CDR1 SGHTA and CDR2 FQGNSA. This CDR3 region has 16 residues. V dropped 1 base and J dropped 8; count of bases not matched to a gene: 12. CDR3 protein: CASSLGARDRVLKQYF. The DNA of the CDR3 is TGTGCCAGCAGCTTAGGAGCACGGGACAGGGTACTAAAGCAGTACTTC.

V usage is TRBV6-5 and J usage is TRBJ1-6; 7 bases map to TRBD1. Germline values: CDR1 MNHEY, CDR2 SVGAGI. The junction had 10 bases not matched to a gene; V was cut back by 7 bases and J by 10 bases. The CDR3 has 14 residues. The DNA of the CDR3 is TGTGCCAGCACCTTCAGACAGGGTTCCTCACCCCTCCACTTT. This sequence encodes CASTFRQGSSPLHF.

The CDR3 DNA reads TGCGCCAGCAGCAACATACAGGGGAAGAGGTTGTACAATGAGCAGTTCTTC. As protein: CASSNIQGKRLYNEQFF. This sequence joins TRBV4-1 and TRBJ2-1, with 7 bases that match TRBD1. Per the germline V gene, CDR1 is MGHRA and CDR2 is YSYEKL. This CDR3 has 17 amino acids. V gave up 5 bases and J gave up 4 bases; unmatched junction bases: 14.

The V gene is TRBV5-5, the J gene TRBJ1-4; the D gene is possibly TRBD1 (5 bases). Trimming removed 4 bases at V and 3 bases at J, with 13 bases between. The germline V gene has CDR1 SGHKS and CDR2 YYEKEE (reference sequence). The CDR3 contains 15 residues. Written as DNA, the CDR3 is TGTGCCAGCAGCCCGAGTGGGGCGGCTAATGAAAAACTGTTTTTT. Its translation is CASSPSGAANEKLFF.

This chain uses TRBV4-3 with TRBJ2-1; 8 nucleotides line up with TRBD2. The CDR3 totals 15 residues. Germline V gene lookup returns CDR1 LGHNA and CDR2 YSLEER. Trimming removed 0 bases from V and 6 bases from J; junction bases left unmatched: 4. The CDR3 region is CASSQEVAGFNEQFF. The CDR3 coding sequence is TGCGCCAGCAGCCAAGAGGTAGCGGGGTTCAATGAGCAGTTCTTC.

The chain combines TRBV6-1 with TRBJ1-1; possible D gene TRBD1, 5 bases. The CDR3 totals 15 residues. Trimming shortened V by 6 bases and J by 4 bases, and 18 bases separated the two germline ends. Germline lookup yields CDR1 MNHNS and CDR2 SASEGT. The CDR3 coding sequence is TGTGCCAGCAGCCGCGCGCGGCAGGGAGGCACTGAAGCTTTCTTT. It yields the protein CASSRARQGGTEAFF.

The chain couples TRBV29-1 to TRBJ2-7; 8 nucleotides agree with TRBD1. The germline gives CDR1 SQVTM, CDR2 ANQGSEA. V lost 5 bases to trimming and J lost 3 bases; unmatched junction nucleotides: 6. The CDR3 spans 13 residues. The CDR3 spells CSVIGTGHYEQYF. In DNA form, the CDR3 reads TGCAGCGTTATTGGGACAGGACACTACGAGCAGTACTTC.

This clone was counted only a few times. The rearrangement joins TRBV27 to TRBJ2-7; TRBD1 matches at 7 bases. Trimming took 6 bases from V and 3 from J; bases not matched to a gene: 11. The CDR3 has 15 amino acids. Per the germline V gene, CDR1 is MNHEY and CDR2 is SMNVEV (reference sequence). As DNA, the CDR3 is TGTGCCAGCAGGAAAGACAGGGTACCGCACTACGAGCAGTACTTC. Its translation: CASRKDRVPHYEQYF.